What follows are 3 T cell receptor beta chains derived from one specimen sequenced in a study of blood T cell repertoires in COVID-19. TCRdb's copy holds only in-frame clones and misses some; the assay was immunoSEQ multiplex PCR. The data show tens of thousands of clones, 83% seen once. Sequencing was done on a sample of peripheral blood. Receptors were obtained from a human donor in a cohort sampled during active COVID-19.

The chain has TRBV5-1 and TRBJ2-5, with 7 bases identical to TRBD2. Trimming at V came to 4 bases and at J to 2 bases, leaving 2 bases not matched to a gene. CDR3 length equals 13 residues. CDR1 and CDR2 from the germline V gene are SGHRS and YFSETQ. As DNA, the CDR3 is TGCGCCAGCAGCATCGGGGGGCAAGAGACCCAGTACTTC. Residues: CASSIGGQETQYF.

Here the CDR3 reads CASSLESAGTGDTGELFF. The CDR3 nucleotides read TGTGCCAGCAGCTTAGAGTCGGCCGGGACAGGCGACACCGGGGAGCTGTTTTTT. The V and J genes are TRBV7-7 and TRBJ2-2; 8 positions agree with TRBD1. Germline lookup yields CDR1 SSHAT and CDR2 FNYEAQ (reference sequence). This CDR3 has 18 amino acids. The V gene end was trimmed by 1 base and the J gene end by 3 bases; junction bases not matched to a gene: 10.

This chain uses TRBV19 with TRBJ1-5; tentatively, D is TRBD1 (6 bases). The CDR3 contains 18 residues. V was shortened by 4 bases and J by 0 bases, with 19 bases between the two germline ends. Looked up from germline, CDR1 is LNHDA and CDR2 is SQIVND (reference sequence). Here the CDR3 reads CASSRFGGQRISNQPQHF. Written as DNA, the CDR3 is TGTGCCAGTAGTAGGTTCGGGGGGCAAAGAATTAGCAATCAGCCCCAGCATTTT.